Below are 28 T cell receptor beta chains sequenced from a single sample in a study of blood T cell repertoires in COVID-19. TCRdb's table, derived via immunoSEQ multiplex PCR, lists solely in-frame clones and lacks some. This sample carries around 700,000 clones, 85% to 90% of them seen once, and the ten largest clones take over 0.2%. Sequencing was performed on peripheral blood. The receptor source for this set is a young woman with acute or convalescent COVID-19.

The rearrangement uses TRBV7-9 and TRBJ2-1; 7 nucleotides align to TRBD1. The CDR3 length is 18 residues. The germline V gene has CDR1 SEHNR and CDR2 FQNEAQ (reference sequence). Trimming took 1 base from V and 4 from J; bases not matched to a gene: 13. The CDR3 coding sequence is TGTGCCAGCAGCTTAGTTGGGGGACAGACCGGAATATACAATGAGCAGTTCTTC. This sequence encodes CASSLVGGQTGIYNEQFF.

V and J are TRBV7-2 and TRBJ1-3; D ambiguous. Germline V lookup: CDR1 SGHTA, CDR2 FQGNSA. V was cut by 2 bases and J by 5 bases, with 13 bases left in between. The CDR3 covers 15 residues. The CDR3 bases are TGTGCCAGCAGCTTATTAGAGGGAGGAAGAAACACCATATATTTT. Its protein product is CASSLLEGGRNTIYF. Full variable domain (missing parts from reference TRBV7-2 and TRBJ1-3): GAGVSQSPSNKVTEKGKDVELRCDPISGHTALYWYRQSLGQGLEFLIYFQGNSAPDKSGLPSDRFSAERTGGSVSTLTIQRTQQEDSAVYLCASSLLEGGRNTIYFGEGSWLTVV.

This chain uses TRBV6-5 with TRBJ1-2; the D is unclear. The germline CDR1 and CDR2 sequences are MNHEY and SVGAGI. The CDR3 contains 12 residues. CDR3 nucleotides: TGTATCACTAGGGCAGGTAGATATGGCTACACCTTC. Translating gives CITRAGRYGYTF.

This clone has a single count. This rearrangement joins TRBV9 to TRBJ2-7, with D maybe TRBD1 (6 bases). The CDR3 runs 11 residues. Germline V CDR1 and CDR2: SGDLS, YYNGEE. V lost 3 bases and J lost 6, with 7 bases in between. CDR3 DNA sequence: TGTGCCAGCAGCGCAGGGGTCGAGCAGTACTTC. Its translation is CASSAGVEQYF.

V and J are TRBV2 and TRBJ1-3; possible D gene TRBD1, 6 bases. CDR1 and CDR2 (germline): SNHLY, FYNNEI. V dropped 8 bases and J dropped 2 bases, with 7 bases sitting between them. The CDR3 is 12 amino acids. The CDR3 sequence: CASHRAGNTIYF. The CDR3 nucleotides read TGTGCCAGCCACAGGGCTGGAAACACCATATATTTT.

The chain carries TRBV7-3 and TRBJ2-1, with 10 bases aligning to TRBD2. Trimming at V came to 0 bases and at J to 7 bases, leaving 0 bases not matched to a gene. This CDR3 is built from 14 residues. Per germline, CDR1 SGHTA and CDR2 FQGTGA. The CDR3 here is CASSLTSGGNEQFF. Here the CDR3 DNA reads TGTGCCAGCAGCTTAACTAGCGGGGGGAATGAGCAGTTCTTC.

The CDR3 protein is CASSQETGGNQPQHF. The CDR3 DNA reads as TGCGCCAGCAGCCAAGAGACAGGGGGCAATCAGCCCCAGCATTTT. The genes are TRBV4-3 and TRBJ1-5; 8 positions match TRBD1. Germline trimming cut 0 bases from V and 2 bases from J; bases unmatched to any gene: 0. The CDR3 extends over 15 amino acids. The germline V gene encodes CDR1 LGHNA and CDR2 YSLEER.

This chain links TRBV25-1 with TRBJ1-4; 7 bases fit TRBD1. The length of the CDR3 is 16 residues. CDR1 and CDR2 (germline): MGHDK, SYGVNS. Germline trimming cut 4 bases from V and 5 bases from J; bases unmatched to any gene: 10. The CDR3 is CASSAGQTGQNEKLFF. As DNA, the CDR3 is TGTGCCAGCAGTGCCGGACAGACAGGGCAAAATGAAAAACTGTTTTTT.

The table lists this clone with a few counts. V and J are TRBV28 and TRBJ1-1; possibly TRBD1 for D (5 bases). Germline CDR1 and CDR2: MDHEN and SYDVKM. This CDR3 is 14 amino acids long. V shed 4 bases and J shed 1 base, with 10 bases lying between them. The CDR3 spells CASSSQGKNTEAFF. The CDR3 DNA follows: TGTGCCAGCAGTTCCCAGGGTAAGAACACTGAAGCTTTCTTT.

The rearrangement joins TRBV7-9 to TRBJ1-5, with a tentative D call TRBD1 (5 bases). The CDR3 spans 16 residues. Germline CDR1 is SEHNR and CDR2 is FQNEAQ (reference sequence). The V end lost 4 bases, the J end lost 1 base, and 14 bases lay between the germline ends. The CDR3 is CASSSGGDRSNQPQHF. The CDR3 DNA reads TGTGCCAGCAGCTCCGGGGGGGATAGGAGCAATCAGCCCCAGCATTTT.

Here the CDR3 reads CASSLQAGPNYGYTF. The CDR3 coding sequence is TGTGCCAGCAGCTTGCAGGCAGGGCCTAACTATGGCTACACCTTC. The chain couples TRBV5-4 to TRBJ1-2; D is possibly TRBD1 (5 bases). This CDR3 comprises 15 residues. From germline, CDR1 is SGHNT and CDR2 YYREEE (reference sequence). The V end lost 1 base, the J end lost 0 bases, and 10 bases lay between the germline ends.

V gene TRBV13 combines with J gene TRBJ1-6; 9 bases align to TRBD1. Germline V gives CDR1 PRHDT, CDR2 FYEKMQ (reference sequence). The CDR3 is 17 amino acids. The trim removed 10 bases at V and 7 bases at J, leaving 17 bases unmatched. The CDR3 loop reads CANFHRGREPMNSPLHF. DNA of the CDR3: TGTGCCAACTTTCACAGGGGGCGCGAACCTATGAATTCACCCCTCCACTTT.

The chain is built from TRBV29-1 and TRBJ1-5; possibly TRBD1 for D (5 bases). Germline CDR1 and CDR2: SQVTM and ANQGSEA. The CDR3 has 12 residues. V was clipped by 7 bases and J by 4 bases, with 11 bases between them. The CDR3 region has the DNA TGCAGCGAGGACACCGTTAATCAGCCCCAGCATTTT. Residues: CSEDTVNQPQHF.

The chain employs TRBV10-3 and TRBJ1-6, with no clear D. This CDR3 spans 10 amino acids. V was trimmed by 9 bases and J by 7 bases, leaving 4 bases between them. Per the germline V gene, CDR1 is ENHRY and CDR2 is SYGVKD. The CDR3 region has the DNA TGTGCCATTAAAAATTCACCCCTCCACTTT. It codes for CAIKNSPLHF.

The rearrangement links TRBV5-1 to TRBJ1-1, with TRBD1 identical over 7 bases. V gave up 4 bases and J gave up 1 base; unmatched junction bases: 7. Germline assignment: CDR1 SGHRS and CDR2 YFSETQ. The CDR3 is made up of 15 amino acids. CDR3 region: CASSLTGPGNTEAFF. CDR3 sequence (DNA): TGCGCCAGCAGCCTGACAGGGCCGGGGAACACTGAAGCTTTCTTT.

The chain carries TRBV4-1 and TRBJ1-4; unclear D gene. The CDR3 consists of 15 residues. Trimming pared 0 bases from V and 0 bases from J, leaving 5 bases between. Germline CDR1 reads MGHRA; CDR2 reads YSYEKL. The CDR3 region is CASSQEIATNEKLFF. CDR3 in DNA: TGCGCCAGCAGCCAAGAGATAGCAACTAATGAAAAACTGTTTTTT.

The DNA for the CDR3 is TGTGCCAGCAGCCCCCCTCGGACTGGCTCCTACGAGCAGTACTTC. Translation gives CASSPPRTGSYEQYF. The chain carries TRBV3-1 (or the pseudogene TRBV3-2) and TRBJ2-7; the D gene is possibly TRBD2 (5 bases). The CDR3 loop spans 15 amino acids. V was trimmed by 4 bases and J by 0 bases, leaving 13 bases between them. From germline, CDR1 is LGHDT and CDR2 YNNKEL (reference sequence).

Here the CDR3 reads CASSVGGDKTQPQHF. CDR3 DNA sequence: TGTGCCAGCAGCGTAGGTGGGGACAAAACTCAGCCCCAGCATTTT. The chain links TRBV9 to TRBJ1-5, with D perhaps matching TRBD1 (6 bases). The V and J ends lost 0 bases and 6 bases respectively, with 13 bases between them. The germline V gene encodes CDR1 SGDLS and CDR2 YYNGEE. This CDR3 comprises 15 residues.

This chain joins TRBV5-1 and TRBJ1-2; D may be TRBD1 (6 bases). Germline V gene lookup returns CDR1 SGHRS and CDR2 YFSETQ. The CDR3 is made up of 13 amino acids. Trimming left V 4 bases short and J 5 bases short, with 12 bases between. The CDR3 here is CASSSQDSYGYTF. In DNA, the CDR3 is TGCGCCAGCAGCAGCCAGGACAGTTATGGCTACACCTTC.

The chain couples TRBV2 to TRBJ2-1; D remains unclear. Trimming left V 3 bases short and J 0 bases short, with 6 bases between. The CDR3 totals 14 residues. Germline V CDR1 and CDR2: SNHLY, FYNNEI. This CDR3 is CASSDLGSYNEQFF. The CDR3, as DNA: TGTGCCAGCAGTGATCTAGGCTCCTACAATGAGCAGTTCTTC.

DNA of the CDR3: TGTGCCAGCAGCTTAACCAGGGGCGGAAACATTCAGTACTTC. As protein: CASSLTRGGNIQYF. The chain is built from TRBV7-3 and TRBJ2-4; D might be TRBD1 (6 bases). V was pared by 0 bases and J by 6 bases, with 9 bases between. Per germline, CDR1 SGHTA and CDR2 FQGTGA. This CDR3 has 14 amino acids. Combining the CDR3 with reference TRBV7-3 and TRBJ2-4 gives the whole variable domain GAGVSQTPSNKVTEKGKYVELRCDPISGHTALYWYRQSLGQGPEFLIYFQGTGAADDSGLPNDRFFAVRPEGSVSTLKIQRTERGDSAVYLCASSLTRGGNIQYFGAGTRLSVL.

The chain recombines TRBV9 with TRBJ1-6; unclear D gene. There are 14 residues in the CDR3. Trimming stripped 3 bases from V and 6 bases from J, with 10 bases between. Germline-derived CDR1 and CDR2 are SGDLS and YYNGEE. For the CDR3, the DNA is TGTGCCAGCAGCGACAGAGTTTCTAATTCACCCCTCCACTTT. It specifies CASSDRVSNSPLHF.

The V and J genes are TRBV5-1 and TRBJ2-7; 9 bases are a match to TRBD1. The CDR3 consists of 16 residues. J was trimmed by 0 bases and V by 0 bases; bases with no gene match: 4. Germline lookup yields CDR1 SGHRS and CDR2 YFSETQ. CDR3 loop: CASSLGGTGSSYEQYF. CDR3 DNA: TGCGCCAGCAGCTTGGGGGGGACAGGGAGCTCCTACGAGCAGTACTTC.

On this clone: Distinct nucleotide sequences in the sample also encode this CDR3. The gene calls are TRBV12-3 or TRBV12-4 and TRBJ2-7, with D uncertain. V lost 5 bases and J 1 base, leaving 3 bases between the germline ends. The CDR3 covers 11 residues. This CDR3 reads CASSPSYEQYF. CDR3 nucleotide sequence: TGTGCCAGCAGTCCGTCCTACGAGCAGTACTTC.

The J gene is TRBJ1-4, the V gene TRBV18, with 9 nucleotides matching TRBD1. The CDR3 contains 14 residues. The ends lost 3 bases at V and 6 bases at J; junction bases unmatched: 2. CDR1 and CDR2 from the germline V gene are KGHSH and LQKENI. The CDR3 sequence: CASSPTGGHEKLFF. The CDR3 DNA is TGTGCCAGCTCACCCACAGGGGGCCATGAAAAACTGTTTTTT.

The chain uses TRBV6-4 and TRBJ2-3; 8 bases map to TRBD2. CDR3 length: 15 amino acids. With 3 bases clipped from V and 2 bases from J, the junction kept 4 bases outside the gene matches. The V gene's germline CDR1 is MRHNA and CDR2 SNTAGT. The CDR3 region has the DNA TGTGCCAGCAGTGAAGTAGCGGGGACCACAGATACGCAGTATTTT. This sequence encodes CASSEVAGTTDTQYF.

The rearrangement joins TRBV4-1 to TRBJ2-5, with 10 positions matching TRBD2. J gave up 0 bases and V 1 base, and 5 bases lay outside the gene matches. CDR3 size: 17 residues. Per germline, CDR1 MGHRA and CDR2 YSYEKL. The CDR3, as DNA: TGCGCCAGCAGCCAAGGAGGTAGCGGGGGGTACCAAGAGACCCAGTACTTC. This codes for CASSQGGSGGYQETQYF.

The rearrangement joins TRBV27 to TRBJ2-7, with 7 bases aligning to TRBD1. The CDR3 length is 13 residues. Germline-derived CDR1 and CDR2 are MNHEY and SMNVEV (reference sequence). The trim removed 6 bases at V and 4 bases at J, leaving 6 bases unmatched. The CDR3 region has the DNA TGTGCCAGCAGGCGCCAACAGGGGTACGAGCAGTACTTC. It specifies CASRRQQGYEQYF.